This T cell receptor (beta chain) is from a study of chemoradiotherapy in HPV16-positive cancers. Study context: A couple of HPV16-positive patients' cells yielded candidate HPV-specific clones and common motifs. General study results and limits: Functional assays defining HPV-specific T cells used only a couple of HPV16-positive patients. During treatment, candidate HPV-specific clones and E7-related motifs expanded in tumor.

Germline loops: CDR1 SEHNR, CDR2 FQNEAQ (reference sequence). This CDR3 comprises 15 residues. With V trimmed by 5 bases and J by 5 bases, 4 bases remained unmatched. Sequencing used immunoSEQ multiplex PCR; TCRdb keeps in-frame clones, though not all of them. This sample has approximately 13,000 clones, with 65% to 75% found just once. Points on this clone: Its antigen is currently unknown.

Repertoires were sampled repeatedly during chemoradiotherapy. The V gene is TRBV7-9, the J gene TRBJ2-1; TRBD2 matches 12 bases. The source of this sequence is a human donor with HPV-associated anogenital cancer. This specimen was collected from a patient who underwent chemoradiotherapy. The CDR3 loop reads CASSLTSGSHNEQFF. CDR3 sequence (DNA): TGTGCCAGCAGCCTGACTAGCGGGAGCCACAATGAGCAGTTCTTC.